These 25 T cell receptor beta chains were all obtained from the same sample, sequenced in a study of cytomegalovirus exposure and HLA in healthy donors. PCR employed 60 Vbeta and 13 Jbeta primers. Some clones are missing from TCRdb's copy, which holds only in-frame ones; the method was immunoSEQ multiplex PCR. The repertoire holds about 120,000 clones, with under 12% as singletons. The sequencing sample was made of PBMCs. All receptors come from a woman aged 18-29 years in good health and CMV-seropositive.

The chain links TRBV11-3 to TRBJ1-2, with D unresolved. V dropped 4 bases and J dropped 8 bases, with 14 bases sitting between them. CDR3 length: 13 residues. Germline lookup yields CDR1 SGHNT and CDR2 YENEEA. The DNA for the CDR3 is TGTGCCAGCAGCTCCGACACCTCTCCGGGCTACACCTTC. As protein: CASSSDTSPGYTF.

This rearrangement joins TRBV7-9 to TRBJ2-5; D gene unclear. Germline V gene sequence: CDR1 SEHNR, CDR2 FQNEAQ (reference sequence). Between the trimmed V and J ends, which lost 1 base and 2 bases, there was a span of 8 bases. The CDR3 is 14 residues long. CDR3 coding DNA: TGTGCCAGCAGCTTAGATGTCAGACAAGAGACCCAGTACTTC. This translates into CASSLDVRQETQYF. Complete variable domain (other parts from reference TRBV7-9 and TRBJ2-5): DTGVSQNPRHKITKRGQNVTFRCDPISEHNRLYWYRQTLGQGPEFLTYFQNEAQLEKSRLLSDRFSAERPKGSFSTLEIQRTEQGDSAMYLCASSLDVRQETQYFGPGTRLLVL.

The gene calls are TRBV6-1 and TRBJ1-4; tentatively, D is TRBD1 (5 bases). Trimming stripped 8 bases from V and 10 bases from J, with 17 bases between. The CDR3 has 13 amino acids. Per germline, CDR1 MNHNS and CDR2 SASEGT. The CDR3 here is CASSLDSMGKLFF. In DNA, the CDR3 is TGTGCCAGCTCCCTTGACAGCATGGGAAAACTGTTTTTT.

This clone appeared a few times. The gene calls are TRBV9 and TRBJ1-2; D call uncertain. The CDR3 is 19 residues long. The V and J ends lost 3 bases and 2 bases respectively, with 26 bases between them. The germline gives CDR1 SGDLS, CDR2 YYNGEE. The chain's CDR3 is CASSAPSARRLPPNYGYTF. CDR3 coding DNA: TGTGCCAGCAGCGCTCCCTCAGCGCGGCGGCTACCTCCCAACTATGGCTACACCTTC.

The gene calls are TRBV6-5 and TRBJ1-2; possibly TRBD1 for D (5 bases). V lost 5 bases and J 7 bases, leaving 8 bases between the germline ends. The CDR3 loop spans 11 amino acids. Germline lookup yields CDR1 MNHEY and CDR2 SVGAGI. This chain's CDR3 is CASSGGSGYTF. The CDR3 bases are TGTGCCAGCAGTGGGGGGAGTGGCTACACCTTC.

This clone has just a few counts. The chain carries TRBV5-6 and TRBJ2-7; 8 bases match TRBD2. The CDR3 length is 12 residues. From germline, CDR1 is SGHDT and CDR2 YYEEEE. Trimming removed 3 bases from V and 7 bases from J; junction bases left unmatched: 3. The CDR3 spells CASSYREGEQYF. In DNA form, the CDR3 reads TGTGCCAGCAGCTACCGGGAGGGGGAGCAGTACTTC. Full variable domain (remainder filled in from reference TRBV5-6 and TRBJ2-7): DAGVTQSPTHLIKTRGQQVTLRCSPKSGHDTVSWYQQALGQGPQFIFQYYEEEERQRGNFPDRFSGHQFPNYSSELNVNALLLGDSALYLCASSYREGEQYFGPGTRLTVT.

The table lists this clone with a few counts. DNA for the CDR3: TGTGCCAGCAGCGTAGGGCCGGGAGGGCCGATGGATGAGCAGTTCTTC. Its translation: CASSVGPGGPMDEQFF. The chain is built from TRBV9 and TRBJ2-1, with 8 bases aligning to TRBD2. CDR3 size: 16 residues. V lost 0 bases to trimming and J lost 8 bases; unmatched junction nucleotides: 10. Germline V CDR1 and CDR2: SGDLS, YYNGEE. The complete variable domain, with remaining parts taken from reference TRBV9 and TRBJ2-1, reads DSGVTQTPKHLITATGQRVTLRCSPRSGDLSVYWYQQSLDQGLQFLIQYYNGEERAKGNILERFSAQQFPDLHSELNLSSLELGDSALYFCASSVGPGGPMDEQFFGPGTRLTVL.

This clone was recorded a few times. This sequence joins TRBV5-1 and TRBJ2-7, with 14 bases matching TRBD2. The CDR3 is made up of 17 amino acids. CDR1 and CDR2 (germline): SGHRS, YFSETQ. Unmatched junction bases numbered 9, after V lost 4 bases and J lost 3 bases. The CDR3 nucleotides read TGCGCCAGCAGCCACCCGGCCGGGACTAGCGGGAGCTACGAGCAGTACTTC. Translated, it gives CASSHPAGTSGSYEQYF.

This clone appeared a few times. The chain joins TRBV19 to TRBJ1-5; perhaps TRBD1 as D (6 bases). Trimming removed 3 bases from V and 5 bases from J, with 14 bases in between. There are 15 residues in the CDR3. Germline V CDR1 and CDR2: LNHDA, SQIVND (reference sequence). CDR3 protein: CASSIVPDSDQPQHF. The DNA of the CDR3 is TGTGCCAGTAGTATTGTTCCGGACAGTGATCAGCCCCAGCATTTT.

This clone was counted between two and nine times. V gene TRBV7-8 combines with J gene TRBJ1-2; no reliable D call. The length of the CDR3 is 13 residues. Deletions cut 5 bases from V and 8 bases from J, with 15 bases between. The V gene's germline CDR1 is SGHVS and CDR2 FQNEAQ. The CDR3 here is CASSRPGSWGYTF. In nucleotides, the CDR3 is TGTGCCAGCAGCCGACCGGGGTCATGGGGCTACACCTTC.

The rearrangement uses TRBV27 and TRBJ2-5; 10 bases line up with TRBD2. The closer fit of TRBJ2-7 to the DNA end suggests the J call may be wrong. From germline, CDR1 is MNHEY and CDR2 SMNVEV (reference sequence). CDR3 size: 15 residues. This chain's CDR3 is CASSLVAGGWDEQYF. The CDR3 DNA sequence: TGTGCCAGCAGCCTCGTAGCGGGAGGTTGGGACGAGCAGTACTTC.

This clone was counted only a few times. This chain joins TRBV7-6 and TRBJ2-7; 11 bases are a match to TRBD2. The CDR3 extends over 16 amino acids. V shed 0 bases, J shed 3 bases, and the junction held 4 bases outside the gene matches. Germline-derived CDR1 and CDR2 are SGHVS and FNYEAQ. Here the CDR3 reads CASSLALAGGDYEQYF. DNA of the CDR3: TGTGCCAGCAGCTTAGCTCTAGCGGGAGGAGACTACGAGCAGTACTTC.

This clone has just a few counts. This rearrangement joins TRBV9 to TRBJ1-1, with D tentatively TRBD1 (5 bases). CDR3 length equals 12 residues. Trimming took 0 bases from V and 8 from J, leaving 8 bases between them. Germline V gives CDR1 SGDLS, CDR2 YYNGEE. CDR3 coding DNA: TGTGCCAGCAGCGTAGGGGGGAGGGAAGCTTTCTTT. It specifies CASSVGGREAFF.

This clone was picked up a small number of times. J is TRBJ2-2 and V is TRBV11-2; maybe TRBD2 (7 bases). The germline gives CDR1 SGHAT, CDR2 FQNNGV. The CDR3 runs to 12 residues. Trimming shortened V by 5 bases and J by 15 bases, and 16 bases separated the two germline ends. Written as DNA, the CDR3 is TGTGCCAGCAGCCTTAGCTGGGAGGGGGTGTTTTTT. This codes for CASSLSWEGVFF.

The chain carries TRBV25-1 and TRBJ2-3; 7 bases align to TRBD2. V lost 4 bases, J lost 3 bases, and 1 base stayed unmatched. Germline CDR1 and CDR2: MGHDK and SYGVNS. This CDR3 has 13 residues. The CDR3 is CASSAGGTDTQYF. For the CDR3, the DNA is TGTGCCAGCAGTGCGGGGGGAACAGATACGCAGTATTTT.

The chain is built from TRBV2 and TRBJ1-4; D may be TRBD1 (6 bases). The germline CDR1 and CDR2 sequences are SNHLY and FYNNEI. This CDR3 has 13 residues. V lost 9 bases, J lost 7 bases, and 15 bases lay in between. In nucleotides, the CDR3 is TGTGCCAGAAAACAGGGAGTGGGTGAAAAACTGTTTTTT. Amino acids: CARKQGVGEKLFF.

This clone was counted a few times. The CDR3 DNA follows: TGTGCCACCAGCAGAGATCAGGGGGACAGCTCCTACAATGAGCAGTTCTTC. Its translation: CATSRDQGDSSYNEQFF. The chain employs TRBV15 and TRBJ2-1; 7 nucleotides line up with TRBD1. CDR3 size: 17 residues. The V gene end was trimmed by 0 bases and the J gene end by 0 bases; junction bases not matched to a gene: 5. Germline V gene data show CDR1 as LNHNV and CDR2 as YYDKDF (reference sequence). The full variable domain, in which reference TRBV15 and TRBJ2-1 provide the parts outside the CDR3, is DAMVIQNPRYQVTQFGKPVTLSCSQTLNHNVMYWYQQKSSQAPKLLFHYYDKDFNNEADTPDNFQSRRPNTSFCFLDIRSPGLGDTAMYLCATSRDQGDSSYNEQFFGPGTRLTVL.

This clone has just a few counts. The V gene is TRBV6-1, the J gene TRBJ1-5, with TRBD1 matching 8 bases. There are 14 residues in the CDR3. V trimming: 10 bases; J trimming: 2 bases; junction bases outside the gene matches: 7. Germline V gene lookup returns CDR1 MNHNS and CDR2 SASEGT. The CDR3 sequence is CAIVDRGRNQPQHF. As DNA, the CDR3 is TGTGCCATCGTAGACAGGGGTCGCAATCAGCCCCAGCATTTT.

The chain is built from TRBV29-1 and TRBJ2-5, with D uncertain. The CDR3 consists of 12 residues. The V end was cut by 5 bases, the J end by 4 bases, with 11 bases between. Germline CDR1 reads SQVTM; CDR2 reads ANQGSEA. CDR3 DNA: TGCAGCGTTACGGAGAGAGGAGAGACCCAGTACTTC. Translated, it gives CSVTERGETQYF. Full variable domain (rest looked up from reference TRBV29-1 and TRBJ2-5): SAVISQKPSRDICQRGTSLTIQCQVDSQVTMMFWYRQQPGQSLTLIATANQGSEATYESGFVIDKFPISRPNLTFSTLTVSNMSPEDSSIYLCSVTERGETQYFGPGTRLLVL.

This clone was detected a few times. This rearrangement joins TRBV28 to TRBJ2-2; 7 bases fit TRBD1. The CDR3 has 14 residues. V lost 6 bases to trimming and J lost 0 bases; unmatched junction nucleotides: 1. Germline loops: CDR1 MDHEN, CDR2 SYDVKM. The CDR3 spells CASRGTANTGELFF. The CDR3 nucleotides read TGTGCCAGCAGGGGGACAGCGAACACCGGGGAGCTGTTTTTT.

This chain joins TRBV30 and TRBJ1-5; D not certain. This CDR3 has 13 residues. V was clipped by 3 bases and J by 7 bases, with 13 bases between them. CDR1 is GTSNPN, CDR2 SVGIG, per germline (reference sequence). CDR3 nucleotides: TGTGCCTGGAGCCCCTGGAGTGAGCAGCCCCAGCATTTT. This translates into CAWSPWSEQPQHF.

V gene TRBV28 combines with J gene TRBJ1-1; 10 bases are a match to TRBD1. CDR3 length: 15 residues. V lost 6 bases and J lost 0; bases outside the gene matches: 4. Germline CDR1 is MDHEN and CDR2 is SYDVKM. CDR3 coding DNA: TGTGCCAGCAGCCCGACAGGGGGCATGAACACTGAAGCTTTCTTT. Translation: CASSPTGGMNTEAFF.

V usage is TRBV11-3 and J usage is TRBJ2-5; TRBD1 might be the D (6 bases). The V and J ends lost 5 bases and 5 bases respectively, with 12 bases between them. The length of the CDR3 is 13 residues. The germline gives CDR1 SGHNT, CDR2 YENEEA. This CDR3 reads CASSLPDRETQYF. DNA of the CDR3: TGTGCCAGCAGCCTACCCGACAGGGAGACCCAGTACTTC.

V usage is TRBV5-6 and J usage is TRBJ1-1, with 9 positions matching TRBD1. CDR3 length: 18 amino acids. CDR1 and CDR2 (germline): SGHDT, YYEEEE. V was pared by 2 bases and J by 7 bases, with 18 bases of the junction left unmatched. CDR3 DNA: TGTGCCAGCAGCTTTTTTGTTTCGGGACAGGGTCATCTAGGTGAAGCTTTCTTT. This encodes CASSFFVSGQGHLGEAFF.

This clone was detected a few times. The gene calls are TRBV5-1 and TRBJ1-2; 8 bases are a match to TRBD1. The CDR3 contains 15 residues. V shed 4 bases and J 8 bases; nucleotides not matched to a gene: 13. Germline V gene data show CDR1 as SGHRS and CDR2 as YFSETQ. CDR3 protein: CASSVIPGQAKGYTF. The CDR3 nucleotides are TGCGCCAGCAGCGTGATTCCGGGACAGGCCAAAGGCTACACCTTC.